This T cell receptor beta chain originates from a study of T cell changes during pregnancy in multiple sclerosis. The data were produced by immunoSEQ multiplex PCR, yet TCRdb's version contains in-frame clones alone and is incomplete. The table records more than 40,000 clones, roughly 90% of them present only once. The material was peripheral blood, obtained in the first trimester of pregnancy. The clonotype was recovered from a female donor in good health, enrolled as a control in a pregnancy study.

CDR3 in amino acids: CAIRDTGLSGNTIYF. The DNA of the CDR3 is TGTGCCATCAGAGATACAGGTTTATCTGGAAACACCATATATTTT. This chain connects TRBV10-3 to TRBJ1-3; TRBD1 might be the D (5 bases). CDR3 size: 15 residues. From germline, CDR1 is ENHRY and CDR2 SYGVKD. Trimming stripped 6 bases from V and 1 base from J, with 13 bases between.